Detailed here is one T cell receptor (beta chain). The data were obtained in a study of OX40 agonist ivuxolimab in advanced cancers. Clones were read by immunoSEQ multiplex PCR, and TCRdb kept only the in-frame ones, dropping some. Among 90,000 or so clones, 92% were seen once, and the ten largest hold about 3.4%. The CDR3 runs 15 residues. Trimming left V 2 bases short and J 11 bases short, with 19 bases between. Germline V gene data show CDR1 as SGHVS and CDR2 as FNYEAQ. This chain links TRBV7-6 with TRBJ2-1; D could derive from TRBD1 or TRBD2 (6 bases each). The sequence derives from an adult with an advanced solid tumor such as melanoma, head and neck, liver or kidney cancer. Sequencing used CD4+ or CD8+ T cells sorted from blood, obtained in a trial of the OX40 agonist ivuxolimab. CDR3 nucleotides: TGTGCCAGCAGCTTAAATCGGGGGCCCAATGATAAGCAGTTCTTC. This translates into CASSLNRGPNDKQFF.